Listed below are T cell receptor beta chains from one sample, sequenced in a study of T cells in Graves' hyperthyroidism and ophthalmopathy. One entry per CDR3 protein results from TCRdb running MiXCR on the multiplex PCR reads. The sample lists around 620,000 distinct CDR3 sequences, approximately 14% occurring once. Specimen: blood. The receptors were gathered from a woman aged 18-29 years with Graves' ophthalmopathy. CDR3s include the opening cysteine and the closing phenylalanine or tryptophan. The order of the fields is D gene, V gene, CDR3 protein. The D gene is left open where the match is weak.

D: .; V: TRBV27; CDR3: CASSLSGASNQPQHF
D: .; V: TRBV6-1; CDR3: CASREGVGDTQYF
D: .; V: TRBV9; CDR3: CASSVGPGGGELFF
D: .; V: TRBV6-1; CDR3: CASRGIRGRNEQFF
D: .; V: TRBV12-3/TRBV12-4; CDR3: CASSLAWDATEAFF
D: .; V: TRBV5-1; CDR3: CASSLVEPLGNTIYF
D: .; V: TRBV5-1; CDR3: CASSEWGANTEAFF
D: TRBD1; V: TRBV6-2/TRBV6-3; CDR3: CASSPRDRGVDIQYF
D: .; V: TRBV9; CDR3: CASSVGGNSYEQYF
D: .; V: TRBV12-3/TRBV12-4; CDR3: CASSTGLRSSYEQYF
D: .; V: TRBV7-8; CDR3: CASSSTPRGLSNYGYTF
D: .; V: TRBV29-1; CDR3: CSVRGGGGLVGELFF
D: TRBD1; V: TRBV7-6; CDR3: CASDVGFVQGVGETQYF
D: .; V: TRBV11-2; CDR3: CASSYRVNEQFF
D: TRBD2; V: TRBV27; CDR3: CASRRITSGSFYEQYF
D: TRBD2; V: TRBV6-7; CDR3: CAISTSPNEQFF
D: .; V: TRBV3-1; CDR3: CASSQDRAQPQHF
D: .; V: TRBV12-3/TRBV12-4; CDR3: CASSQGGLAIAKNIQYF
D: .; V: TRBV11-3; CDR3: CASSLGRTETSTDTQYF
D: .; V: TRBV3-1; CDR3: CASSQGGTRLNNEQFF
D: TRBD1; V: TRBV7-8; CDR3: CASSTLGQGNQPQHF
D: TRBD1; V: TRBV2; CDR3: CASSEALPGTGVGEQYF